The 8 T cell receptor beta chains given below trace back to one sample, sequenced in a study of blood T cell repertoires in COVID-19. Using immunoSEQ multiplex PCR, the repertoire was profiled, and TCRdb retains in-frame clones only, with some absent. In the table there are a few hundred thousand clones, around 88% of which are singletons. Sequenced: peripheral blood. The receptors were sampled from a woman between 50 and 59 years old with acute or convalescent COVID-19.

This chain links TRBV10-3 with TRBJ1-3; perhaps TRBD1 as D (6 bases). Germline V lookup: CDR1 ENHRY, CDR2 SYGVKD. The CDR3 length is 15 residues. The V end lost 3 bases, the J end lost 4 bases, and 13 bases lay between the germline ends. The CDR3 coding sequence is TGTGCCATCAGTGATCTTACAGGGAAAGGAAACACCATATATTTT. Translation: CAISDLTGKGNTIYF.

This clone has only one observation. This chain links TRBV9 with TRBJ2-7; possibly TRBD1 for D (6 bases). The CDR3 is 14 amino acids. CDR1 is SGDLS, CDR2 YYNGEE, per germline. Deletions cut 3 bases from V and 1 base from J, with 11 bases between. This chain's CDR3 is CASSATGQSYEQYF. In DNA, the CDR3 is TGTGCCAGCAGCGCCACAGGGCAGTCCTACGAGCAGTACTTC.

Regarding this clone: The junction departs from the called germline gene at one end, perhaps through a read error. V gene TRBV4-1 combines with J gene TRBJ2-1; D is possibly TRBD2 (6 bases). The CDR3 runs to 15 residues. The germline V gene encodes CDR1 MGHRA and CDR2 YSYEKL. The CDR3 spells CASSQVGTSFNEQFF. DNA of the CDR3: TGCGCCAGCAGCCAAGTGGGGACTTCCTTCAATGAGCAGTTCTTC.

The chain couples TRBV28 to TRBJ2-1, with D perhaps matching TRBD2 (6 bases). Between the trimmed V and J ends, which lost 8 bases and 0 bases, there was a span of 17 bases. Germline CDR1 MDHEN, CDR2 SYDVKM. The CDR3 spans 16 residues. DNA of the CDR3: TGTGCCAGCCGCGGAGTAGCGGCAAGCTCCTACAATGAGCAGTTCTTC. It translates to CASRGVAASSYNEQFF.

The CDR3 sequence is CAGHQGGEGNTIYF. The CDR3 DNA is TGTGCCGGACACCAGGGGGGAGAAGGAAACACCATATATTTT. V is TRBV6-6 and J is TRBJ1-3; TRBD1 matches at 7 bases. CDR1 MNHNY and CDR2 SVGAGI come from the germline V gene (reference sequence). The CDR3 runs to 14 residues. With 11 bases clipped from V and 4 bases from J, the junction kept 11 bases outside the gene matches.

V is TRBV3-1 (or the pseudogene TRBV3-2) and J is TRBJ1-5; D not resolved. From germline, CDR1 is LGHDT and CDR2 YNNKEL (reference sequence). The CDR3 runs 15 residues. With 2 bases removed from V and 5 bases from J, the gap between germline ends came to 13 bases. The CDR3 DNA reads TGTGCCAGCAGCCAATCGAAGCGTGGCGATCAGCCCCAGCATTTT. This codes for CASSQSKRGDQPQHF.

The V call is TRBV7-6, the J call TRBJ2-2; 8 nucleotides match TRBD1. The CDR3 runs 16 residues. J gave up 2 bases and V 6 bases, and 8 bases lay outside the gene matches. Germline loops: CDR1 SGHVS, CDR2 FNYEAQ. The CDR3: CASSPPGQGNTGELFF. Written as DNA, the CDR3 is TGTGCCAGCAGTCCACCAGGACAGGGCAACACCGGGGAGCTGTTTTTT.

The CDR3 is CASRPRGAWDTYGYTF. The CDR3 bases are TGTGCCAGCAGGCCCAGGGGTGCATGGGATACCTATGGCTACACCTTC. The chain has TRBV7-8 and TRBJ1-2; a weak D match, TRBD1 (6 bases). The germline V gene encodes CDR1 SGHVS and CDR2 FQNEAQ. Trimming left V 6 bases short and J 4 bases short, with 21 bases between. The CDR3 is 16 residues long.